Given below is one T cell receptor beta chain in context. Assay used: immunoSEQ multiplex PCR; TCRdb lists only in-frame clones, some missing. The table shows roughly 200,000 clones, with over 75% occurring only once. V was cut by 3 bases and J by 0 bases, with 12 bases left in between. The germline CDR1 and CDR2 sequences are MDHEN and SYDVKM. The CDR3 covers 15 residues. This entry is derived from a study of blood T cell repertoires in COVID-19. Enrolment of Seattle patients took place during active infection, and they were followed longitudinally. This receptor was taken from a person between 65 and 80 years old with COVID-19, enrolled during active disease. Sequences were obtained from peripheral blood. The chain uses TRBV28 and TRBJ2-7; D not certain. The CDR3 protein is CASSLSGVSSYEQYF. Written as DNA, the CDR3 is TGTGCCAGCAGTTTGTCAGGCGTCAGCTCCTACGAGCAGTACTTC.